One and the same sample provided the 7 T cell receptor beta chains below, sequenced in a study of T cells after somatic rescue of genetic block. Profiling relied on immunoSEQ multiplex PCR, and the TCRdb table lists in-frame clones only, not all of them. The sample records tens of thousands of clones, 85% to 90% being singletons. The sequencing sample was made of peripheral blood mononuclear cells (PBMCs). These receptors were taken from a woman in her late teens or twenties.

With regard to this clone: The sample carries other DNA sequences with the same CDR3. The V call is TRBV5-1, the J call TRBJ2-2, with 10 positions matching TRBD2. V dropped 0 bases and J dropped 1; count of bases not matched to a gene: 0. The CDR3 sequence is 16 residues long. Germline-derived CDR1 and CDR2 are SGHRS and YFSETQ. The CDR3 here is CASSLGLAGNTGELFF. DNA of the CDR3: TGCGCCAGCAGCTTGGGACTAGCGGGGAACACCGGGGAGCTGTTTTTT.

V and J are TRBV27 and TRBJ2-3, with D unclear. V lost 3 bases and J 2 bases, leaving 9 bases between the germline ends. CDR1 is MNHEY, CDR2 SMNVEV, per germline (reference sequence). The CDR3 consists of 14 residues. The CDR3: CASSFVGSTDTQYF. CDR3 sequence (DNA): TGTGCCAGCAGTTTCGTGGGGTCCACAGATACGCAGTATTTT.

The rearrangement links TRBV28 to TRBJ2-1; TRBD2 aligns across 7 bases. The CDR3 loop spans 15 amino acids. Germline CDR1 and CDR2: MDHEN and SYDVKM. V shed 7 bases, J shed 8 bases, and the junction held 14 bases outside the gene matches. For the CDR3, the DNA is TGTGCCAGCACCCAAGGGGAGGGGACGATCCATGAGCAGTTCTTC. Its translation: CASTQGEGTIHEQFF.

This clone was recorded a few times. The V and J genes are TRBV7-9 and TRBJ1-1, with D possibly being TRBD1 (6 bases). Trimming removed 3 bases at V and 3 bases at J, with 8 bases between. The CDR3 loop spans 13 amino acids. Per germline, CDR1 SEHNR and CDR2 FQNEAQ (reference sequence). The CDR3 nucleotides read TGTGCCAGCAGCTTGGGGGCGTACACTGAAGCTTTCTTT. Its protein is CASSLGAYTEAFF.

This sequence joins TRBV30 and TRBJ2-3, with no clear D. The germline V gene encodes CDR1 GTSNPN and CDR2 SVGIG (reference sequence). The CDR3 contains 13 residues. Trimming took 2 bases from V and 4 from J, leaving 10 bases between them. The CDR3 nucleotides read TGTGCCTGGAGTTTTGGAACTCCAGATACGCAGTATTTT. Translation gives CAWSFGTPDTQYF.

The chain joins TRBV11-2 to TRBJ2-1, with D uncertain. The CDR3 sequence is 15 residues long. V lost 0 bases to trimming and J lost 3 bases, with 9 bases between them. CDR1 is SGHAT, CDR2 FQNNGV, per germline. CDR3 nucleotide sequence: TGTGCCAGCAGCTTAGACTCGCCGCGCTACAATGAGCAGTTCTTC. Amino acids: CASSLDSPRYNEQFF.

V usage is TRBV5-1 and J usage is TRBJ1-1; D remains ambiguous. Between the trimmed V and J ends, which lost 5 bases and 3 bases, there was a span of 11 bases. The CDR3 consists of 13 residues. Germline lookup yields CDR1 SGHRS and CDR2 YFSETQ. CDR3 in amino acids: CASRLAQYTEAFF. DNA of the CDR3: TGCGCCAGCAGACTTGCTCAATACACTGAAGCTTTCTTT.